The rows below give T cell receptor beta chains drawn from one sample of a study of blood T cell repertoires in COVID-19. Profiling relied on immunoSEQ multiplex PCR, and the TCRdb table lists in-frame clones only, not all of them. The sample lists about 78,000 clones, around 74% occurring once. The sequenced sample consisted of peripheral blood. These receptors were collected from a human donor in a cohort sampled during active COVID-19. Both conserved end residues are part of each CDR3. The order of the fields is CDR3 protein, CDR3 DNA, D gene, V gene, J gene. A D gene is named only where the DNA matches it firmly.

CDR3: CASSGYIGRDRVVEQYF
DNA: TGTGCCAGCAGCGGTTACATCGGCCGGGACAGGGTAGTCGAGCAGTACTTC
D: TRBD1
V: TRBV7-9
J: TRBJ2-7

CDR3: CASSLGGSQETQYF
DNA: TGTGCCAGCAGCTTAGGCGGTTCGCAAGAGACCCAGTACTTC
D: .
V: TRBV7-2
J: TRBJ2-5

CDR3: CASSDPDRVSYEQYF
DNA: TGTGCCAGCAGTGACCCCGACAGAGTTTCCTACGAGCAGTACTTC
D: .
V: TRBV6-1
J: TRBJ2-7

CDR3: CASQRTAGNQETQYF
DNA: TGTGCCAGTCAGCGCACCGCAGGGAACCAAGAGACCCAGTACTTC
D: .
V: TRBV2
J: TRBJ2-5

CDR3: CASRVGGAENSPLHF
DNA: TGCGCCAGCAGAGTCGGGGGGGCGGAAAATTCACCCCTCCACTTT
D: .
V: TRBV4-1
J: TRBJ1-6

CDR3: CASSYDRLSYEQYF
DNA: TGTGCCAGCAGTTACGACAGGCTCTCCTACGAGCAGTACTTC
D: .
V: TRBV6-6
J: TRBJ2-7

CDR3: CAWSVWGRATYEQYF
DNA: TGTGCCTGGAGTGTATGGGGCAGAGCAACCTACGAGCAGTACTTC
D: .
V: TRBV30
J: TRBJ2-7

CDR3: CAARRGNEQFF
DNA: TGTGCCGCACGTAGGGGAAATGAGCAGTTCTTC
D: .
V: TRBV6-6
J: TRBJ2-1

CDR3: CASSFGRGPQHF
DNA: TGTGCCAGCAGTTTTGGGAGAGGGCCCCAGCATTTT
D: .
V: TRBV12-3/TRBV12-4
J: TRBJ1-5

CDR3: CASSPGTGNYNEQFF
DNA: TGTGCCAGCAGTCCCGGGACAGGGAATTACAATGAGCAGTTCTTC
D: TRBD1
V: TRBV6-2/TRBV6-3
J: TRBJ2-1